This T cell receptor beta chain came from a study of vaccination and CD4 T cells after COVID-19. About the study: Convalescent study patients returned SARS-CoV-2 positive nasal swab PCR results, with nine mild cases and one severe. Each participant underwent a two-dose regimen of either the BNT162b2 or the mRNA-1273 vaccine.

This CDR3 has 18 residues. The J segment lost 10 bases and the V segment lost 0 bases, leaving 15 bases of the junction unmatched. Germline CDR1 reads MNHEY; CDR2 reads SVGAGI. TCRdb ran MiXCR on the PCR reads and lists one entry per CDR3 protein. The sample lists some 21,000 distinct CDR3 sequences, about three fifths occurring once. The study's findings and limits: Median SARS-CoV-2-reactive clonotypes rose from around 19 to 38, not significantly.

As for this clonotype: Its antigen is not identified.

Positive PCR dates spanned March to December 2020, predating US Alpha, Beta and Delta variants. The chain links TRBV6-5 to TRBJ1-4; 9 nucleotides agree with TRBD1. The TCR comes from a human donor who had recovered from COVID-19. The sequences come from CD4+ T cells from blood, collected before SARS-CoV-2 vaccination. The CDR3 loop reads CASSYSTGQGQGVGKLFF. CDR3 DNA sequence: TGTGCCAGCAGTTACTCGACAGGGCAGGGACAGGGTGTGGGAAAACTGTTTTTT.